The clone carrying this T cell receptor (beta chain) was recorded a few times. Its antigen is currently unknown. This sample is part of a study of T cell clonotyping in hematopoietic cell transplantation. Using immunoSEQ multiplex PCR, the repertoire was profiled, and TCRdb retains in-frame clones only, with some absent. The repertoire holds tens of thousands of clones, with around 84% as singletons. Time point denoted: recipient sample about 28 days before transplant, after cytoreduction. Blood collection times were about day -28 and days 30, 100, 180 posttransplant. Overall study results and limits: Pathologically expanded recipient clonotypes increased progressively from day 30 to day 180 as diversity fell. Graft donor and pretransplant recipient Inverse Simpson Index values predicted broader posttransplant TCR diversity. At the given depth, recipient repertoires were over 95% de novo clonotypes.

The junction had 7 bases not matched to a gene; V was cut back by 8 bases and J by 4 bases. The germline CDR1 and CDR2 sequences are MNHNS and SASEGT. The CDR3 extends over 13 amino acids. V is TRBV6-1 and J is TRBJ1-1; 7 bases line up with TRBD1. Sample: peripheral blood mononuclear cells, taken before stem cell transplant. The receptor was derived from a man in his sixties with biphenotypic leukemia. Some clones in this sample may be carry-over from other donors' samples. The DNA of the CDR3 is TGTGCCAGCGTCCCATCAGGGGGCACTGAAGCTTTCTTT. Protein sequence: CASVPSGGTEAFF.